Below are 10 T cell receptor beta chains sequenced from a single sample in a study of CD8 T cells in ankylosing spondylitis. One entry per CDR3 protein results from TCRdb running MiXCR on the 5' RACE reads. The table includes 150,000 to 200,000 distinct CDR3 sequences, 13% detected once. Input material: blood, either unsorted or a sorted T cell fraction (not recorded which). Every receptor here comes from a female donor with ankylosing spondylitis or in good health (not recorded which).

About this clonotype itself: A read error may be the cause here, since a much bigger clone is one base away. V and J are TRBV5-1 and TRBJ2-2; 10 bases fit TRBD2. In germline, CDR1 is SGHRS, CDR2 YFSETQ. This CDR3 is built from 16 residues. CDR3: CASSAPETSGSGELSF. As DNA, the CDR3 is TGCGCCAGCAGCGCCCCCGAGACTAGCGGGTCCGGGGAGCTGTCTTTT.

This chain uses TRBV6-1 with TRBJ1-2; 8 nucleotides match TRBD1. Germline CDR1 and CDR2: MNHNS and SASEGT. The CDR3 length is 15 residues. V gave up 1 base and J gave up 4 bases; unmatched junction bases: 5. The CDR3 nucleotides are TGTGCCAGCAGTGAAGGACAGGGGCCGGGCTATGGCTACACCTTC. Translated: CASSEGQGPGYGYTF.

This clonotype has a count of ten or more. The rearrangement uses TRBV15 and TRBJ2-2, with D possibly TRBD1 on 6 matching bases. Trimming cost V 9 bases and J 0 bases, with 11 bases left between them. The CDR3 contains 14 residues. Germline V gene data show CDR1 as LNHNV and CDR2 as YYDKDF (reference sequence). The CDR3 reads CATAQGTNTGELFF. As DNA, the CDR3 is TGTGCCACTGCACAGGGTACGAACACCGGGGAGCTGTTTTTT.

In its sample, this clonotype was seen many times. The V call is TRBV18, the J call TRBJ1-2; possibly TRBD1 for D (6 bases). The V gene lost 4 bases and the J gene lost 3 bases, with 15 bases spanning the gap. This CDR3 has 15 amino acids. Germline-derived CDR1 and CDR2 are KGHSH and LQKENI. CDR3 DNA: TGTGCCAGCTCACTTCGCCGGGACATAGACTATGGCTACACCTTC. Translated: CASSLRRDIDYGYTF.

Worth noting for this clonotype: One base away lies a much larger clone, so this may be a sequencing read error. The chain uses TRBV11-2 and TRBJ1-1; no clear D gene. The CDR3 loop spans 11 amino acids. The ends were cut back, 6 bases at V and 10 bases at J, with 12 bases in the middle. Germline-derived CDR1 and CDR2 are SGHAT and FQNNGV. CDR3 sequence: CASRVGRRAFF. The CDR3 DNA reads as TGTGCCAGCAGGGTGGGTAGGAGAGCTTTCTTT.

This clonotype has at least ten counts. The V call is TRBV6-4, the J call TRBJ2-2, with TRBD1 matching over 7 bases. From germline, CDR1 is MRHNA and CDR2 SNTAGT. The CDR3 is 14 amino acids. Trimming at V came to 3 bases and at J to 3 bases, leaving 1 base not matched to a gene. In DNA form, the CDR3 reads TGTGCCAGCAGTGAGCAGGGGGACACCGGGGAGCTGTTTTTT. Its protein is CASSEQGDTGELFF.

This clonotype was counted at least ten times. This chain joins TRBV3-1 and TRBJ2-2; D unclear. With 2 bases removed from V and 5 bases from J, the gap between germline ends came to 3 bases. CDR1 LGHDT and CDR2 YNNKEL come from the germline V gene (reference sequence). The CDR3 sequence is 12 residues long. CDR3 sequence: CASSQSTGELFF. The CDR3 DNA follows: TGTGCCAGCAGCCAATCTACCGGGGAGCTGTTTTTT.

This clonotype was counted at least ten times. The chain joins TRBV12-3 or TRBV12-4 to TRBJ2-2; no firm D call. The CDR3 has 11 residues. Trimming stripped 3 bases from V and 9 bases from J, with 5 bases between. The CDR3 DNA follows: TGTGCCAGCAGTTTCTCCCGGGAGCTGTTTTTT. This gives the protein CASSFSRELFF.

At least ten counts were recorded for this clonotype. V gene TRBV5-1 combines with J gene TRBJ2-3; no firm D call. Trimming cost V 0 bases and J 0 bases, with 5 bases left between them. The length of the CDR3 is 14 residues. The V gene's germline CDR1 is SGHRS and CDR2 YFSETQ. The CDR3 nucleotides read TGCGCCAGCAGCTTGGGGCAAAGCACAGATACGCAGTATTTT. It translates to CASSLGQSTDTQYF.

This clonotype came up many times. The chain recombines TRBV10-3 with TRBJ2-6; TRBD2 matches 9 bases. V lost 11 bases, J lost 0 bases, and 14 bases stayed unmatched. The germline gives CDR1 ENHRY, CDR2 SYGVKD. The CDR3 extends over 18 amino acids. Here the CDR3 reads CASKGELAGISGANVLTF. The CDR3 DNA follows: TGTGCCTCAAAAGGGGAGCTAGCGGGAATCTCTGGGGCCAACGTCCTGACTTTC.